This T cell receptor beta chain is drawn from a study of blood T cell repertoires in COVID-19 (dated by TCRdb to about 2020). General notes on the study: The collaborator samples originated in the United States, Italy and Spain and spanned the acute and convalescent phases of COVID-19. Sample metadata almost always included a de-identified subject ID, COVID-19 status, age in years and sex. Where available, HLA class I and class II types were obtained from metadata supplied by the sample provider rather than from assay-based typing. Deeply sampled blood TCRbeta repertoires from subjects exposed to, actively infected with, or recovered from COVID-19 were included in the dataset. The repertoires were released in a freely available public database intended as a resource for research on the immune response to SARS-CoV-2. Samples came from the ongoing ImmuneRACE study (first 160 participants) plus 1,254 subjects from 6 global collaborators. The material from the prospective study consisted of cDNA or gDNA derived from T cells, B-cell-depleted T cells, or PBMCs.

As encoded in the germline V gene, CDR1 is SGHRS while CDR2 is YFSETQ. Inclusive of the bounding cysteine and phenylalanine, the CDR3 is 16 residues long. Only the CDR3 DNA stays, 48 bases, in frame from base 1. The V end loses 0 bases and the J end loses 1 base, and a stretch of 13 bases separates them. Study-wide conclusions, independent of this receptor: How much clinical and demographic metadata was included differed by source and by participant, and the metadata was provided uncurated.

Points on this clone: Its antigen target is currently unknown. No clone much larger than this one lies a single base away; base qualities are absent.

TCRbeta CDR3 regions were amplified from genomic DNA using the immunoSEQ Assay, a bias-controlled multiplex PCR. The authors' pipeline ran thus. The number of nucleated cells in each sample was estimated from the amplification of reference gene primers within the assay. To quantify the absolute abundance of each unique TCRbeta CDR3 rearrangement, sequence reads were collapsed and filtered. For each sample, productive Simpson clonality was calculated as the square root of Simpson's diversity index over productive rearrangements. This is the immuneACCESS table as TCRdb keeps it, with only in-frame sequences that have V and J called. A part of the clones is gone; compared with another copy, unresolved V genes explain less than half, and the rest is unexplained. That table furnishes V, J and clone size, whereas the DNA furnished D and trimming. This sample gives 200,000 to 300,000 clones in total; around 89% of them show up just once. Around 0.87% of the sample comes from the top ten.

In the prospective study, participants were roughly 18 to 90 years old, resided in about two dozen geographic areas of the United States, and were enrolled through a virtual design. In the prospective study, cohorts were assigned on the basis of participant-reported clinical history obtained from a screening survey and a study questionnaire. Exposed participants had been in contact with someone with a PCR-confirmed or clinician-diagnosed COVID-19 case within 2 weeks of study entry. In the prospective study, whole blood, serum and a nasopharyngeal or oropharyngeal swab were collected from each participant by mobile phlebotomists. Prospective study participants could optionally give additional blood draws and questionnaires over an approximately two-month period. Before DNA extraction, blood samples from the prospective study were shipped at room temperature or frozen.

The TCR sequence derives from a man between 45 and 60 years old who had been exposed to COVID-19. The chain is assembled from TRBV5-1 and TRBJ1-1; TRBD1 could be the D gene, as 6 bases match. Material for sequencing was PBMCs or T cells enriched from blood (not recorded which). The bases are TGCGCCAGCAGCTTGGCCGAGGGGGGGACGAACACTGAAGCTTTCTTT. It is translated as CASSLAEGGTNTEAFF. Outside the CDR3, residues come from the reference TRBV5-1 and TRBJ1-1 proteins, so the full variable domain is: KAGVTQTPRYLIKTRGQQVTLSCSPISGHRSVSWYQQTPGQGLQFLFEYFSETQRNKGNFPGRFSGRQFSNSRSEMNVSTLELGDSALYLCASSLAEGGTNTEAFFGQGTRLTVV.